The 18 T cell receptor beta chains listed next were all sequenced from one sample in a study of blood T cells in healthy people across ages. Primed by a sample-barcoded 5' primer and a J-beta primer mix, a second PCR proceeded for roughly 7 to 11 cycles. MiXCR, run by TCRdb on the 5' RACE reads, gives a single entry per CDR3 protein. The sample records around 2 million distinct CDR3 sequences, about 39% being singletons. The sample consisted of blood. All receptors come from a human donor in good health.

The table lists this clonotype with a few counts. The CDR3 loop reads CASSFGTGESEQYF. The DNA of the CDR3 is TGTGCCAGCAGTTTCGGGACAGGGGAATCCGAGCAGTACTTC. The chain joins TRBV12-3 or TRBV12-4 to TRBJ2-7, with 10 bases that match TRBD1. V shed 3 bases, J shed 6 bases, and the junction held 5 bases outside the gene matches. The CDR3 contains 14 residues.

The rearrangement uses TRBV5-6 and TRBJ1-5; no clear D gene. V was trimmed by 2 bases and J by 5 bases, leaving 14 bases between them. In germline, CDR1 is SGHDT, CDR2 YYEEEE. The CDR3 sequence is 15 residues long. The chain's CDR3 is CASSFRSWGDQPQHF. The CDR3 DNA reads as TGTGCCAGCAGCTTCCGTTCTTGGGGTGATCAGCCCCAGCATTTT.

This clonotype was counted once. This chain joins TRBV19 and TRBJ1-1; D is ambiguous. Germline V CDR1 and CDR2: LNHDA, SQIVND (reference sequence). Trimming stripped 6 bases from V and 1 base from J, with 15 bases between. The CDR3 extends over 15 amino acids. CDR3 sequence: CASSPFGRGNTEAFF. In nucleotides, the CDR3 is TGTGCCAGTAGCCCCTTCGGGCGAGGGAACACTGAAGCTTTCTTT.

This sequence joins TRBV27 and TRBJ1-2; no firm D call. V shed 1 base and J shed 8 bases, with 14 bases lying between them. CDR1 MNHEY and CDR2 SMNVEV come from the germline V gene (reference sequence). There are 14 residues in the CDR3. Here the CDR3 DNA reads TGTGCCAGCAGTTTATTAGGGTCCAGGCGGGGCTACACCTTC. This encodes CASSLLGSRRGYTF.

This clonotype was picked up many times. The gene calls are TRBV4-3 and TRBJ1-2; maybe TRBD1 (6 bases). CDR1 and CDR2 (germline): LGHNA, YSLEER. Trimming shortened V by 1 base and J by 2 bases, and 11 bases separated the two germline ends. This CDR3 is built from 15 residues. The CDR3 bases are TGCGCCAGCAGCCAAGTTGGGACAAAGAACTATGGCTACACCTTC. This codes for CASSQVGTKNYGYTF.

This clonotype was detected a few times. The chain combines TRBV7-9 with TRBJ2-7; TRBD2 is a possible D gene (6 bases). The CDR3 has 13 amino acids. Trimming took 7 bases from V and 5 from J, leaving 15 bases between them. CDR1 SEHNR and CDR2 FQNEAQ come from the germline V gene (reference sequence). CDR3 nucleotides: TGTGCCAGCACCTTGGGGGGTTCGGACGAGCAGTACTTC. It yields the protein CASTLGGSDEQYF.

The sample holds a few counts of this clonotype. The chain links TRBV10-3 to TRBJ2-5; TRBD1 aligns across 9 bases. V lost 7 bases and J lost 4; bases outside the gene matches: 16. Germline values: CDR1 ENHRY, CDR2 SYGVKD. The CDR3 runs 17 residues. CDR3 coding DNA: TGTGCCATCACCAAATCCAAATGGGACAGGGTTTTAGAGACCCAGTACTTC. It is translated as CAITKSKWDRVLETQYF.

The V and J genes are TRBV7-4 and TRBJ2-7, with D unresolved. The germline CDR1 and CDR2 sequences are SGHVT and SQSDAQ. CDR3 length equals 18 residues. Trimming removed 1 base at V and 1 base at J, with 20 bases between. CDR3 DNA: TGTGCCAGCAGCTTAGGCCCCCCACAGCAGGCAATTTCCTACGAGCAGTACTTC. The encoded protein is CASSLGPPQQAISYEQYF. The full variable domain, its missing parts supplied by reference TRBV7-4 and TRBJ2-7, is GAGVSQSPRYKVAKRGRDVALRCDSISGHVTLYWYRQTLGQGSEVLTYSQSDAQRDKSGRPSGRFSAERPERSVSTLKIQRTEQGDSAVYLCASSLGPPQQAISYEQYFGPGTRLTVT.

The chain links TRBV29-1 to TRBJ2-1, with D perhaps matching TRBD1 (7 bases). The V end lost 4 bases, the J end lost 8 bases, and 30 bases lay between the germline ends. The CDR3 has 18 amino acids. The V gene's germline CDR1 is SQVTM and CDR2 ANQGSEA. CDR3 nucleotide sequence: TGCAGCGTTGGGTTGATCGCGGGACAGTTTGGTTCTACGGATGAGCAGTTCTTC. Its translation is CSVGLIAGQFGSTDEQFF.

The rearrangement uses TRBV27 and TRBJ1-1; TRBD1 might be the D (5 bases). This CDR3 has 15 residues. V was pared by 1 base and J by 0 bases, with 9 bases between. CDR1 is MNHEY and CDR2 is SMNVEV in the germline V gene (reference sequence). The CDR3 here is CASSLWGTLNTEAFF. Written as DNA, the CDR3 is TGTGCCAGCAGTTTATGGGGGACCTTGAACACTGAAGCTTTCTTT.

The CDR3 here is CSAQGTEGGYGYTF. CDR3 sequence (DNA): TGCAGTGCTCAAGGGACAGAAGGGGGCTATGGCTACACCTTC. This sequence joins TRBV20-1 and TRBJ1-2; TRBD1 aligns across 7 bases. Germline V gene data show CDR1 as DFQATT and CDR2 as SNEGSKA (reference sequence). CDR3 length equals 14 residues. Trimming took 5 bases from V and 4 from J; bases not matched to a gene: 10.

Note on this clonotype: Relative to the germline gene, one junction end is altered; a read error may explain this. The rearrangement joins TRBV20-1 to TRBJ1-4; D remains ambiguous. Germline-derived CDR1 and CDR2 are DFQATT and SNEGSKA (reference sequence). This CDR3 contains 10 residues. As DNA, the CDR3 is TGTAGTGCTATGGATGAAAAACTGTTTTTT. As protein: CSAMDEKLFF.

In DNA form, the CDR3 reads TGTGCCAGCACCCAGGAACCTTACAATGAGCAGTACTTC. Protein product: CASTQEPYNEQYF. V is TRBV6-2 or TRBV6-3 and J is TRBJ2-1; D call uncertain. The J call is in doubt because the DNA end fits TRBJ2-7 better. Germline CDR1 is MNHEY and CDR2 is SVGEGT. The CDR3 is 13 amino acids.

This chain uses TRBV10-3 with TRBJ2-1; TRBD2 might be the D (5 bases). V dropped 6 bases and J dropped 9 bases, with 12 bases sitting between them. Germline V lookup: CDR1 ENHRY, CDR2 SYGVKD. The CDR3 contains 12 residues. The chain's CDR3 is CAIRALVGEQFF. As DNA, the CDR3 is TGTGCCATCAGGGCACTAGTCGGTGAGCAGTTCTTC.

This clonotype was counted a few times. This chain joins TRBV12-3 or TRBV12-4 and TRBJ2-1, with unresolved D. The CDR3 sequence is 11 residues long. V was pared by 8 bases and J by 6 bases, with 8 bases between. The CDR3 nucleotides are TGTGCCAGCGGGGTGGGCAATGAGCAGTTCTTC. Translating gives CASGVGNEQFF.

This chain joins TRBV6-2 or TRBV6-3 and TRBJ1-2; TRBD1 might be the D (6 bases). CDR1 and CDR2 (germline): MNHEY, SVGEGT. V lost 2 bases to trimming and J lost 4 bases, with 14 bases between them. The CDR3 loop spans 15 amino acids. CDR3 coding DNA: TGTGCCAGCAGTTACGCGGACAGTAGCTTCTATGGCTACACCTTC. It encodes CASSYADSSFYGYTF.

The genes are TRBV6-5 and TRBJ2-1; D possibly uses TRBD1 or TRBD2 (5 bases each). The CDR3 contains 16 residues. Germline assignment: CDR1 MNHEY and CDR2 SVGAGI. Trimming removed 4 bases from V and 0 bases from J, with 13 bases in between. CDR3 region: CASSSPRESSYNEQFF. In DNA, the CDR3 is TGTGCCAGCAGTTCCCCCAGGGAGAGCTCCTACAATGAGCAGTTCTTC.

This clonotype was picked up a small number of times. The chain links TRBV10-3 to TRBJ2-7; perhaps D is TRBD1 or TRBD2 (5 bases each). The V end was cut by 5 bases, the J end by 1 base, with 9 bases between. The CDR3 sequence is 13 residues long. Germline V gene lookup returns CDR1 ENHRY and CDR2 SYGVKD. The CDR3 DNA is TGTGCCATCAGTTCGGGACCTTCCTACGAGCAGTACTTC. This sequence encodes CAISSGPSYEQYF.